This T cell receptor beta chain was obtained from a study of cytomegalovirus exposure and HLA in healthy donors. Trimming at V came to 4 bases and at J to 5 bases, leaving 9 bases not matched to a gene. The CDR3 has 15 amino acids. CDR1 is LNHNV and CDR2 is YYDKDF in the germline V gene (reference sequence). Turning to this clone: The antigen is not known.

Study observations and caveats: Confirmation in vitro established that a few CMV-associated chains were specific for CMV antigens.

Amplification used 60 Vbeta primers and 13 Jbeta primers. Assay used: immunoSEQ multiplex PCR; TCRdb lists only in-frame clones, some missing. This sample has 95,000 to 100,000 clones, with over 75% found just once. The V and J genes are TRBV15 and TRBJ2-7, with TRBD1 matching over 9 bases. The source of this sequence is a middle-aged man in good health and CMV-seronegative. The material sequenced was PBMCs. The CDR3 coding sequence is TGTGCCACCAGCACAACTTCCGGGACAGGGAACGAGCAGTACTTC. Amino acids: CATSTTSGTGNEQYF.